This T cell receptor (beta chain) was found in a study of human thymus T cells. Findings and caveats of the study: Both thymic and peripheral blood repertoires showed apparently biased V and J usage. Related work showed strongly overlapping thymic repertoires across unrelated individuals.

TCRdb keeps only in-frame clones here, not all; method: immunoSEQ multiplex PCR. Seen here are tens of thousands of clones, 90% to 98% observed once, and the top ten hold roughly 0.03%. During corrective heart surgery, resections were taken, and the thymus tissue came from them. Donation came from healthy Finnish infants having corrective surgery for congenital heart defects. Concerning this clone: Its antigen is undetermined.

The receptor's source is a boy under two years old with a congenital heart defect but otherwise immunologically healthy. Specimen: thymus tissue.

The CDR3: CASSSGCEQYF. The CDR3 DNA reads TGTGCCAGCAGTTCAGGGTGCGAGCAGTACTTC. This chain connects TRBV6-1 to TRBJ2-7; a possible D gene is TRBD1 (5 bases). Per the germline V gene, CDR1 is MNHNS and CDR2 is SASEGT. The CDR3 length is 11 residues. V was cut by 5 bases and J by 6 bases, with 8 bases left in between.